This entry lists 13 T cell receptor beta chains sequenced from one sample in a study of cytomegalovirus exposure and HLA in healthy donors. 13 Jbeta primers and 60 Vbeta primers were used for the PCR. Data came from immunoSEQ multiplex PCR; TCRdb stores just in-frame clones and leaves some out. Its table records tens of thousands of clones. Sequenced sample: PBMCs. These receptors all come from a young woman in good health and CMV-seronegative.

In the case of this clone: A junction boundary mismatches the germline segment, possibly from a read error. This chain links TRBV7-6 with TRBJ2-7, with TRBD2 matching over 10 bases. The CDR3 extends over 15 amino acids. Germline loops: CDR1 SGHVS, CDR2 FNYEAQ. In DNA, the CDR3 is TGTGCCAGCAGCCTAGCGGGGGCCTCCTCCTACGAGCAGTACTTC. This gives the protein CASSLAGASSYEQYF.

This rearrangement joins TRBV5-1 to TRBJ1-2, with TRBD1 identical over 7 bases. Germline CDR1 and CDR2: SGHRS and YFSETQ. The CDR3 is 15 amino acids. V was clipped by 0 bases and J by 3 bases; unmatched bases: 5. This CDR3 is CASSLVTGEDYGYTF. In DNA form, the CDR3 reads TGCGCCAGCAGCTTGGTTACAGGGGAGGACTATGGCTACACCTTC.

The V and J genes are TRBV6-5 and TRBJ2-5, with TRBD2 matching over 13 bases. With V trimmed by 4 bases and J by 4 bases, 6 bases remained unmatched. Germline CDR1 is MNHEY and CDR2 is SVGAGI. CDR3 length: 16 amino acids. The CDR3 nucleotides are TGTGCCAGCAGTTCTAGACTAGCGGGAGGCTTAGAGACCCAGTACTTC. This encodes CASSSRLAGGLETQYF.

The J gene is TRBJ2-2, the V gene TRBV5-1, with 10 nucleotides matching TRBD2. Germline CDR1 SGHRS, CDR2 YFSETQ. V lost 4 bases, J lost 1 base, and 4 bases stayed unmatched. The CDR3 is made up of 16 amino acids. The CDR3 nucleotides are TGCGCCAGCAGCCTGTTAGCGGGGGGGAACACCGGGGAGCTGTTTTTT. It yields the protein CASSLLAGGNTGELFF.

This chain uses TRBV6-5 with TRBJ1-2; D is ambiguous. V was shortened by 7 bases and J by 9 bases, with 12 bases between the two germline ends. This CDR3 is 11 amino acids long. Germline-derived CDR1 and CDR2 are MNHEY and SVGAGI. DNA of the CDR3: TGTGCCAGCAACTTTGTCGGTAGCTACACCTTC. Protein sequence: CASNFVGSYTF.

CDR3 protein: CASSYSQVLNTEAFF. The CDR3 DNA sequence: TGTGCCAGCAGTTACTCTCAGGTTCTAAACACTGAAGCTTTCTTT. The V call is TRBV6-5, the J call TRBJ1-1, with D uncertain. Germline CDR1 is MNHEY and CDR2 is SVGAGI. V was cut by 0 bases and J by 2 bases, with 10 bases left in between. The CDR3 runs 15 residues.

This rearrangement joins TRBV5-1 to TRBJ2-2; D perhaps matches TRBD1 (6 bases). This CDR3 spans 17 amino acids. V shed 1 base and J shed 2 bases, with 15 bases lying between them. Germline values: CDR1 SGHRS, CDR2 YFSETQ. CDR3 in amino acids: CASSLYMGHRNTGELFF. The CDR3 region has the DNA TGCGCCAGCAGCTTGTATATGGGACACCGAAACACCGGGGAGCTGTTTTTT.

This chain joins TRBV4-1 and TRBJ1-6; D may be TRBD1 (6 bases). V was clipped by 3 bases and J by 7 bases, with 10 bases between them. The CDR3 covers 14 residues. Germline V gene sequence: CDR1 MGHRA, CDR2 YSYEKL. CDR3 loop: CASSQGQRNSPLHF. CDR3 DNA sequence: TGCGCCAGCAGCCAGGGACAACGGAATTCACCCCTCCACTTT.

V gene TRBV19 combines with J gene TRBJ1-2; D uncertain. The length of the CDR3 is 14 residues. V was pared by 4 bases and J by 5 bases, with 14 bases between. CDR1 is LNHDA and CDR2 is SQIVND in the germline V gene (reference sequence). The CDR3 DNA follows: TGTGCCAGTAGTAGGGAGTCTACGAGATATGGCTACACCTTC. Its protein product is CASSRESTRYGYTF.

The V call is TRBV28, the J call TRBJ1-2; no reliable D call. CDR3 length: 14 residues. CDR1 is MDHEN, CDR2 SYDVKM, per germline. V was cut by 6 bases and J by 8 bases, with 19 bases left in between. The CDR3 DNA reads as TGTGCCAGCAGCCGCCGCCTGATATCGGGAGGCTACACCTTC. It specifies CASSRRLISGGYTF.

V gene TRBV7-8 combines with J gene TRBJ2-3, with TRBD2 as a possible D gene (6 bases). Germline V gene lookup returns CDR1 SGHVS and CDR2 FQNEAQ. Trimming removed 4 bases at V and 4 bases at J, with 12 bases between. The CDR3 is 14 residues long. The CDR3 DNA reads TGTGCCAGCAGCTCATGGGACTCCCCAGATACGCAGTATTTT. Translating gives CASSSWDSPDTQYF. Full variable domain (outside the CDR3, taken from reference TRBV7-8 and TRBJ2-3): GAGVSQSPRYKVAKRGQDVALRCDPISGHVSLFWYQQALGQGPEFLTYFQNEAQLDKSGLPSDRFFAERPEGSVSTLKIQRTQQEDSAVYLCASSSWDSPDTQYFGPGTRLTVL.

The rearrangement links TRBV27 to TRBJ2-3, with D hard to call. The germline gives CDR1 MNHEY, CDR2 SMNVEV (reference sequence). V gave up 0 bases and J gave up 2 bases, with 6 bases separating them. The CDR3 is made up of 14 amino acids. This chain's CDR3 is CASSLSDTTDTQYF. The CDR3 DNA reads as TGTGCCAGCAGTTTATCAGACACCACAGATACGCAGTATTTT.

The chain is built from TRBV6-5 and TRBJ2-1; TRBD1 agrees at 9 bases. Germline loops: CDR1 MNHEY, CDR2 SVGAGI. CDR3 length: 16 residues. The ends lost 2 bases at V and 6 bases at J; junction bases unmatched: 8. CDR3 DNA: TGTGCCAGCAGTTACGGGGGACAGGGATCGGGCAATGAGCAGTTCTTC. It codes for CASSYGGQGSGNEQFF.